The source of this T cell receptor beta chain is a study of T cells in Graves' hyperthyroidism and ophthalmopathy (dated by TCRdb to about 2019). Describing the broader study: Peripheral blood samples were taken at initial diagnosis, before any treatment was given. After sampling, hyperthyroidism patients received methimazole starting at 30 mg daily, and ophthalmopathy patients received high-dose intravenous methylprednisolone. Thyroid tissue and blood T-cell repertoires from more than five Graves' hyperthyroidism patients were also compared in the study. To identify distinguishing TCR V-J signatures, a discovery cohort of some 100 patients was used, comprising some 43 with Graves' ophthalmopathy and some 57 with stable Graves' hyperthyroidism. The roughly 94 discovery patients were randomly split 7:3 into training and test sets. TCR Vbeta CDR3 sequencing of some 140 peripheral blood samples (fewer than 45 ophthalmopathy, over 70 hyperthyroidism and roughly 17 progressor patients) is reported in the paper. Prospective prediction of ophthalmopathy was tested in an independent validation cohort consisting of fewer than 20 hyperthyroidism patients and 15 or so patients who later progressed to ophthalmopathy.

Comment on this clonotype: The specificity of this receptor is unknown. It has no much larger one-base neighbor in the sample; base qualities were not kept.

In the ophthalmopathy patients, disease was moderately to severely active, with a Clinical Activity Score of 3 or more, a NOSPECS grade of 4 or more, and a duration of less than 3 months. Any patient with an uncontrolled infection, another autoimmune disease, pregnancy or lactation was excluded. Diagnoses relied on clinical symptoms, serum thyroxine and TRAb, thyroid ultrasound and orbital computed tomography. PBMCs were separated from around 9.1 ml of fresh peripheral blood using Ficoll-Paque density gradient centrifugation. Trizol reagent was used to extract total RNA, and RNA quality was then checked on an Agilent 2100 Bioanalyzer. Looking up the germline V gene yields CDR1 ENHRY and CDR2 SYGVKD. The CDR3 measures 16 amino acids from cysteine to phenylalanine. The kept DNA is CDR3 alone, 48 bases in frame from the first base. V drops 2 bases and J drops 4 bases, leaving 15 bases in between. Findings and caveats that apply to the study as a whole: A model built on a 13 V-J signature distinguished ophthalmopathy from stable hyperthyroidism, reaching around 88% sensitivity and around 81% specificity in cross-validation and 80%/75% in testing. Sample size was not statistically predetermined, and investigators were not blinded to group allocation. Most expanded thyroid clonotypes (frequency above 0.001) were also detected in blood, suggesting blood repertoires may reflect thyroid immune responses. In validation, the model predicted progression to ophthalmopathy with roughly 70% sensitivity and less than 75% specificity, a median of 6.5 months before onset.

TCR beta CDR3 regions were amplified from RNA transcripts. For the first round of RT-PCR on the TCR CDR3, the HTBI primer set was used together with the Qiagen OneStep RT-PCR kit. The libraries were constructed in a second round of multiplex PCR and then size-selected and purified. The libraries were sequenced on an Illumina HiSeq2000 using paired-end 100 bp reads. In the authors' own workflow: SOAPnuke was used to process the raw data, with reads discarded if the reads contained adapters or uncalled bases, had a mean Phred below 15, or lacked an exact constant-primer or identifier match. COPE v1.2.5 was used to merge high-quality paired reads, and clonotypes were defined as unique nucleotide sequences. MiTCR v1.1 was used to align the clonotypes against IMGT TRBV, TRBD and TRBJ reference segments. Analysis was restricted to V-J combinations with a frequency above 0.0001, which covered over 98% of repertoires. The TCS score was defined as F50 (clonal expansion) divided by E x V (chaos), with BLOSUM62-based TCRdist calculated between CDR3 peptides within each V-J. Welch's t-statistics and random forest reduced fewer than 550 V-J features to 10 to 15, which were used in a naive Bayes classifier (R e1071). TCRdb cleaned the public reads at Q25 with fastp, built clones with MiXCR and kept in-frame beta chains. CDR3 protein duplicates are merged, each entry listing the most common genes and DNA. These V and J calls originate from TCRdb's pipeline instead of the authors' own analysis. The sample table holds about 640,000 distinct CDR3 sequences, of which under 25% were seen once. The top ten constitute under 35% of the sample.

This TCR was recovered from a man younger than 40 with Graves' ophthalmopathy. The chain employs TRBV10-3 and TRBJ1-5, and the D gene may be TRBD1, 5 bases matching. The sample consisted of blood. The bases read TGTGCCATCAGTGAGAGCCCCCGGGACGGAAATCAGCCCCAGCATTTT. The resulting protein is CAISESPRDGNQPQHF.